This T cell receptor beta chain was recovered during a study of blood T cell repertoires in COVID-19. Study-level background: The United States, Italy and Spain were the sources of the acute and convalescent COVID-19 samples. The cDNA or gDNA used as material had been derived from T cells, B-cell-depleted T cells, or PBMCs.

Authors' analysis steps: Amplification of reference gene primers was used by the study to estimate nucleated cell counts. The protocol was immunoSEQ multiplex PCR, while the TCRdb copy is restricted to in-frame clones and leaves out a portion. D and trimming were read from the DNA, whereas the V and J calls and clone size are those reported in that table. Of more than 95,000 clones listed, roughly 72% are singletons. This CDR3 spans 12 amino acids. Germline loops: CDR1 MNHEY, CDR2 SMNVEV (reference sequence). With 10 bases clipped from V and 6 bases from J, the junction kept 6 bases outside the gene matches.

Sequenced input: peripheral blood. The clonotype was recovered from a man aged 60 to 75 with acute or convalescent COVID-19. The chain uses TRBV27 and TRBJ1-1; 9 bases align to TRBD1. The CDR3 DNA reads TGTGCCACTCGACAGGGGGGGGCTGAAGCTTTCTTT. Translated: CATRQGGAEAFF.